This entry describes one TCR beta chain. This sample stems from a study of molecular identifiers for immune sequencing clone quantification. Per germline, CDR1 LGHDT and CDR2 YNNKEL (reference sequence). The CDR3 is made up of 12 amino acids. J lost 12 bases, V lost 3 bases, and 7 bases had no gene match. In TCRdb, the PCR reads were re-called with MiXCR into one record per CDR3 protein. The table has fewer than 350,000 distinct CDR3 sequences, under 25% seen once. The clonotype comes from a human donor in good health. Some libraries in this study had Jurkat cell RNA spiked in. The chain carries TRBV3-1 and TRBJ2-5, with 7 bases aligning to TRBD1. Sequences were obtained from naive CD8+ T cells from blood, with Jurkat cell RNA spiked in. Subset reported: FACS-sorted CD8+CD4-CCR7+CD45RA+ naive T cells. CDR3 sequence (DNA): TGTGCCAGCAGCCATTCGGGACAGCTAAAGTACTTC. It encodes CASSHSGQLKYF.